The clone carrying this TCR beta chain has only a few counts. Antigen specificity is unknown. Assay used: immunoSEQ multiplex PCR; TCRdb lists only in-frame clones, some missing. The sample lists 9,500 to 15,000 clones, 83% occurring once. The germline V and J ends were trimmed by 5 bases and 4 bases, with 9 bases remaining between them. Per germline, CDR1 MNHNY and CDR2 SVGAGI (reference sequence). This CDR3 has 12 amino acids. This record belongs to a study of somatic mutations in cytotoxic T cells in rheumatoid arthritis. Study-wide points: Age-dependent increases in CD8+ clonality occurred in rheumatoid arthritis patients but not in healthy controls. Measured CD8+ T-cell clonality, a value compared between rheumatoid arthritis patients and age-matched healthy controls, did not differ significantly. Over 20% of CD8+ cells belonged to the largest CD8+ clone in about an eighth of the roughly 65 patients. Antigens recognized by the expanded CD8+ clones were unknown.

The sequence was collected from an older woman in good health. The material sequenced was CD8+ T cells sorted from blood. The J gene is TRBJ2-7, the V gene TRBV6-6; D possibly corresponds to TRBD1 (6 bases). The CDR3 coding sequence is TGTGCCAGCAGTAGAGGACAGTACGAGCAGTACTTC. It encodes CASSRGQYEQYF.